Listed below are T cell receptor beta chains from one sample, sequenced in a study of radiation and T cells in renal cell carcinoma. Libraries were prepared by immunoSEQ multiplex PCR; TCRdb keeps only in-frame clonotypes and omits some of them. Of about 26,000 clones detected, over 75% appear once; the ten largest clones hold 30% to 40%. The material sequenced was blood, taken from a patient whose treatment included radiotherapy and nephrectomy. The receptors were gathered from a man in his sixties with renal cell carcinoma. Both conserved end residues are trimmed from each CDR3.

V gene: TRBV5-1; CDR3 protein: ASSWGLAVDPEVSYNEQF
V gene: TRBV18; CDR3 protein: ASSPDRAAPEKLF
V gene: TRBV18; CDR3 protein: ASSPPGTSGFQETQY
V gene: TRBV7-6; CDR3 protein: ASSSGQNYGYT
V gene: TRBV6-6; CDR3 protein: ASSYSGGGYYNEQF
V gene: TRBV4-2; CDR3 protein: ASSQARYRGASGANVLT
V gene: TRBV13; CDR3 protein: ASSPEGGADTQY
V gene: TRBV4-1; CDR3 protein: ASSQAPPGQETQY
V gene: TRBV7-9; CDR3 protein: ASSFQEATEAF
V gene: TRBV4-3; CDR3 protein: ASSQEGGFPYEQY
V gene: TRBV6-1; CDR3 protein: ASSYGSAQY
V gene: TRBV2; CDR3 protein: ASSEWETGLNT
V gene: TRBV4-1; CDR3 protein: ASSQGPGGGTGELF
V gene: TRBV15; CDR3 protein: ATSRDRAGLLNTEAF
V gene: TRBV6-5; CDR3 protein: ASSPSLGTGNGYT
V gene: TRBV20-1; CDR3 protein: SAIRDREQY
V gene: TRBV7-9; CDR3 protein: ASSFGVYDQPQH
V gene: TRBV7-2; CDR3 protein: ASSRSTTRDETQY
V gene: TRBV4-2; CDR3 protein: ASSHSGKAGGNEQF
V gene: TRBV6-1; CDR3 protein: ASRPTGQGNYGYT
V gene: TRBV30; CDR3 protein: AWSDRVSQPQH
V gene: TRBV6-6; CDR3 protein: ASSYPGYNSPLH
V gene: TRBV5-1; CDR3 protein: ASLAGGSGEQY
V gene: TRBV2; CDR3 protein: ASSESLTGVSPLH
V gene: TRBV5-1; CDR3 protein: ASSFDSGSENEQF
V gene: TRBV5-4; CDR3 protein: ASSLGLAAGYNEQF
V gene: TRBV12-5; CDR3 protein: ASGFPNGQGTYEQY
V gene: TRBV11-2; CDR3 protein: ASSLDGRGAF
V gene: TRBV11-2; CDR3 protein: ASSLDLWTVNEKLF
V gene: TRBV2; CDR3 protein: ASSPRGTGGRTGELF
V gene: TRBV9; CDR3 protein: ASSVTGAGAGELF
V gene: TRBV11-2; CDR3 protein: ASSLEIWAGGTEAF
V gene: TRBV5-4; CDR3 protein: ASSPQGFPGAFGYT